The 2 T cell receptor beta chains presented below share a single source sample, sequenced in a study of blood T cell repertoires in COVID-19. Libraries were prepared by immunoSEQ multiplex PCR; TCRdb keeps only in-frame clonotypes and omits some of them. The sample lists about 94,000 clones, about 80% seen once, with around a fifth in the top ten. The sequencing sample was made of peripheral blood. These receptors came from a human donor in a cohort sampled during active COVID-19.

The gene calls are TRBV10-3 and TRBJ2-7, with D possibly matching TRBD1 (6 bases). Per germline, CDR1 ENHRY and CDR2 SYGVKD. This CDR3 spans 13 amino acids. The ends were cut back, 0 bases at V and 7 bases at J, with 10 bases in the middle. The CDR3 DNA reads as TGTGCCATCAGTGAGTCCCCTGGACAGGAGCAGTACTTC. This codes for CAISESPGQEQYF.

The chain combines TRBV19 with TRBJ1-5; 7 nucleotides match TRBD1. The V segment lost 5 bases and the J segment 8 bases; nucleotides outside the gene matches: 9. CDR1 and CDR2 (germline): LNHDA, SQIVND (reference sequence). The CDR3 is 14 residues long. CDR3 protein: CASSPYRGGEPQHF. CDR3 DNA: TGTGCCAGTAGTCCTTACAGGGGTGGAGAGCCCCAGCATTTT.